A selection of T cell receptor beta chains follows, all from one sample in a study of T cells in Graves' hyperthyroidism and ophthalmopathy. TCRdb passed the multiplex PCR reads through MiXCR, listing each CDR3 protein once. This sample has approximately 410,000 distinct CDR3 sequences, with about 15% found just once. The sample taken for sequencing was blood. All receptors derive from a man younger than 35 with Graves' ophthalmopathy. CDR3s include the opening cysteine and the closing phenylalanine or tryptophan. A D gene is named only where the DNA matches it firmly. Expanded clones are given a class, and other clones once, few, many or no size at all.

clone_size j_call d_call v_call cdr3_nt cdr3_aa
many TRBJ2-1 TRBD2 TRBV5-1 TGCGCCAGCAGCTTGACGCTAGCGGGGGGTAATGAGCAGTTCTTC CASSLTLAGGNEQFF
many TRBJ1-1 TRBD1 TRBV5-1 TGCGCCAGCAGCTTCGGGACAGCTCAGAACACTGAAGCTTTCTTT CASSFGTAQNTEAFF
. TRBJ2-5 . TRBV11-2 TGTGCCAGCAGCTTAATTACGCTCCGAGAGACCCAGTACTTC CASSLITLRETQYF
many TRBJ2-1 TRBD2 TRBV7-9 TGTGCCAGCAGCTTAGCTTGGACTAGCGGGGACAATGAGCAGTTCTTC CASSLAWTSGDNEQFF
once TRBJ2-5 TRBD2 TRBV11-2 TGTGCCAGCAGCTTAGGGCGGGGGGCCGGTATAGAGACCCAGTACTTC CASSLGRGAGIETQYF
. TRBJ2-1 . TRBV6-2/TRBV6-3 TGTGCCAGCAGGGAACTAGCCGGGTGGAGGGGTGAGCAGTTCTTC CASRELAGWRGEQFF
many TRBJ2-7 TRBD2 TRBV10-2 TGCGCCAGCAGTGAGTCGGCTAGCGGGGTCTCCTACGAGCAGTACTTC CASSESASGVSYEQYF
many TRBJ2-7 . TRBV4-1 TGCGCCAGCAGCCATTGGGACCGAGCCTACGAGCAGTACTTC CASSHWDRAYEQYF
many TRBJ1-4 . TRBV7-2 TGTGCCAGCAGCTTAGGGGGGGCAGGGATGGGCGGAAAACTGTTTTTT CASSLGGAGMGGKLFF
many TRBJ2-1 TRBD1 TRBV11-3 TGTGCCAGCAGCTTCGAACAGGGGAATGAGCAGTTCTTC CASSFEQGNEQFF
many TRBJ2-5 TRBD2 TRBV9 TGTGCCAGCAGCGTAAATCTAGCGGGGGGCGGGGAGACCCAGTACTTC CASSVNLAGGGETQYF
few TRBJ1-2 . TRBV9 TGTGCCAGCACCACTTGGGGAGGGCACGGCTACACCTTC CASTTWGGHGYTF
many TRBJ2-1 . TRBV18 TGTGCCAGCTCACCAGGGGTTCCGGACAATGAGCAGTTCTTC CASSPGVPDNEQFF
. TRBJ1-1 . TRBV12-3/TRBV12-4 TGTGCCAGCACCCTCGGGGAGGTCACTGAAGCTTTCTTT CASTLGEVTEAFF
many TRBJ2-1 . TRBV12-3/TRBV12-4 TGTGCCAGCGTAGACGGAAACAATGAGCAGTTCTTC CASVDGNNEQFF
many TRBJ2-7 . TRBV5-5 TGTGCCAGCAGCTTCGACGGGCCTCAACTCTACGAGCAGTACTTC CASSFDGPQLYEQYF
. TRBJ1-4 TRBD1 TRBV14 TGTGCCAGCAGCCGCGGGACAGGTAATGAAAAACTGTTTTTT CASSRGTGNEKLFF
. TRBJ1-6 . TRBV7-9 TGTGCCAGCAGCGGGGGTCAGGGTGATAATTCACCCCTCCACTTT CASSGGQGDNSPLHF
. TRBJ2-1 TRBD2 TRBV11-3 TGTGCCAGCAGCTTAGGGACTAGCGGGAGGTTCTACAATGAGCAGTTCTTC CASSLGTSGRFYNEQFF
many TRBJ1-1 TRBD1 TRBV30 TGTGCCTGGAGTGTCACAGGGGTGATACGGGAAGCTTTCTTT CAWSVTGVIREAFF
many TRBJ1-5 . TRBV2 TGTGCCAGCAGTGGTACAGGTCAGGGGACCCAGCATTTT CASSGTGQGTQHF
. TRBJ2-7 . TRBV10-3 TGTGCCATCAGTGAGGTCGGGAGTGGGTCCTACAAGCAGTACTTC CAISEVGSGSYKQYF
many TRBJ2-5 . TRBV9 TGTGCCAGCAGCGTAGTACCCCAAGAGACCCAGTACTTC CASSVVPQETQYF
many TRBJ1-3 . TRBV3-1 TGTGCCAGCAGCCAGGACACAGCTTTCTCTGGAAACACCATATATTTT CASSQDTAFSGNTIYF
. TRBJ2-7 . TRBV6-2/TRBV6-3 TGTGCCAGCAGTCAGTTTTCGGGCCCGTTGAGCTCCTACGAGCAGTACTTC CASSQFSGPLSSYEQYF
once TRBJ1-3 . TRBV12-3/TRBV12-4 TGTGCCAGCAGTTGGGGGGGGTCGACTGGAAACACCATATATTTT CASSWGGSTGNTIYF
few TRBJ2-1 . TRBV4-2 TGTGCCAGCAGCCAAGTGAGGGCCAGTCCCAATGAGCAGTTCTTC CASSQVRASPNEQFF
few TRBJ2-1 TRBD2 TRBV6-1 TGTGCCAGTTCGACTAGCGGGAGCCACAATGAGCAGTTCTTC CASSTSGSHNEQFF
. TRBJ2-7 . TRBV9 TGTGCCAGCAGCCCTCCCCAATTAGAGCAGTACTTC CASSPPQLEQYF
many TRBJ2-5 TRBD1 TRBV2 TGTGCCAGCAGTGAAAACAGGGGAGTGGAGACCCAGTACTTC CASSENRGVETQYF
many TRBJ2-3 . TRBV12-3/TRBV12-4 TGTGCCAGCAGTTTCGGAGCGGGCGGATACACAGATACGCAGTATTTT CASSFGAGGYTDTQYF
many TRBJ2-1 TRBD2 TRBV9 TGTGCCAGCAGCGTAGGAGGGGCTAGCGGGTACAATGAGCAGTTCTTC CASSVGGASGYNEQFF
many TRBJ1-4 TRBD1 TRBV15 TGTGCCACCAGCAGAGGTCAATTTGGGACAGCAACTAATGAAAAACTGTTTTTT CATSRGQFGTATNEKLFF
few TRBJ2-2 TRBD1 TRBV19 TGTGCCAGTAGGGGGACAGTCTCGGCCGGGGAGCTGTTTTTT CASRGTVSAGELFF
many TRBJ2-7 . TRBV18 TGTGCCAGCTCAGTCGGGACACCCGTTTCCGAGCAGTACTTC CASSVGTPVSEQYF